This entry lists 14 T cell receptor beta chains sequenced from one sample in a study of blood T cell repertoires in COVID-19. The table came from immunoSEQ multiplex PCR; TCRdb's copy has only in-frame clones and leaves some out. In the table there are just over 300,000 clones, 87% of which are singletons. The specimen was PBMCs or T cells enriched from blood (not recorded which). The origin of the receptors is a woman aged 18-35 years who had recovered from COVID-19.

The V and J genes are TRBV14 and TRBJ2-1; 10 bases agree with TRBD2. From germline, CDR1 is SGHDN and CDR2 FVKESK. The CDR3 length is 16 residues. J was trimmed by 7 bases and V by 2 bases; bases with no gene match: 8. Written as DNA, the CDR3 is TGTGCCAGCAGCCAACCCCTAGCGGGAGTTAGGAATGAGCAGTTCTTC. As protein: CASSQPLAGVRNEQFF.

V gene TRBV5-1 combines with J gene TRBJ2-1, with D perhaps matching TRBD2 (5 bases). The CDR3 spans 15 residues. Between the trimmed V and J ends, which lost 0 bases and 6 bases, there was a span of 13 bases. CDR1 is SGHRS, CDR2 YFSETQ, per germline. CDR3 sequence: CASSLVLEGSNEQFF. The CDR3 DNA reads as TGCGCCAGCAGCTTGGTACTAGAAGGGTCCAATGAGCAGTTCTTC.

The genes are TRBV9 and TRBJ2-2; 8 bases fit TRBD1. The CDR3 runs 17 residues. Trimming took 5 bases from V and 5 from J; bases not matched to a gene: 14. Germline CDR1 is SGDLS and CDR2 is YYNGEE. CDR3 amino acids: CASRGTGIGVGTGELFF. The CDR3 DNA sequence: TGTGCCAGCAGGGGGACAGGAATAGGGGTAGGGACCGGGGAGCTGTTTTTT.

The V and J genes are TRBV5-6 and TRBJ2-2, with TRBD2 identical over 8 bases. This CDR3 has 16 amino acids. The V gene's germline CDR1 is SGHDT and CDR2 YYEEEE. V trimming: 10 bases; J trimming: 2 bases; junction bases outside the gene matches: 13. The CDR3 DNA reads TGTGCCCCCAGCCCCGGGGGGGGTTTTAACACCGGGGAGCTGTTTTTT. Encoded protein: CAPSPGGGFNTGELFF.

The V gene is TRBV19, the J gene TRBJ1-5, with 8 bases aligning to TRBD1. Germline trimming cut 2 bases from V and 6 bases from J; bases unmatched to any gene: 9. CDR1 and CDR2 (germline): LNHDA, SQIVND (reference sequence). This CDR3 region has 16 residues. CDR3 amino acids: CASSIYRDRNSQPQHF. The CDR3 region has the DNA TGTGCCAGTAGTATATACCGGGACAGGAACTCTCAGCCCCAGCATTTT.

The genes are TRBV6-4 and TRBJ1-6; D might be TRBD1 (5 bases). Trimming removed 4 bases from V and 0 bases from J, with 7 bases in between. Looked up from germline, CDR1 is MRHNA and CDR2 is SNTAGT. The CDR3 covers 15 residues. CDR3 protein: CASSADSSYNSPLHF. For the CDR3, the DNA is TGTGCCAGCAGTGCCGACAGCTCCTATAATTCACCCCTCCACTTT.

V and J are TRBV5-1 and TRBJ1-5; D not certain. V was clipped by 2 bases and J by 2 bases, with 11 bases between them. The CDR3 runs to 15 residues. CDR1 is SGHRS and CDR2 is YFSETQ in the germline V gene. The CDR3: CASSFGREGNQPQHF. CDR3 nucleotides: TGCGCCAGCAGCTTCGGACGGGAGGGCAATCAGCCCCAGCATTTT.

A few counts support this clone. At the DNA level, this CDR3 is encoded by other sequences in the same sample as well. J is TRBJ1-1 and V is TRBV7-9; D is perhaps TRBD1 (5 bases). The CDR3 extends over 13 amino acids. Germline V gene lookup returns CDR1 SEHNR and CDR2 FQNEAQ (reference sequence). V was shortened by 1 base and J by 4 bases, with 7 bases between the two germline ends. The CDR3 reads CASSLDQGTEAFF. As DNA, the CDR3 is TGTGCCAGCAGCTTAGACCAGGGCACTGAAGCTTTCTTT.

The chain links TRBV1 to TRBJ1-1. TRBV1 is reported as a pseudogene. The length of the CDR3 is 15 residues. CDR3 in DNA: TGCACCAGCAGCCAGGGGACCGGGAGGTTCGCTGAAGCTTTCTTT. It yields the protein CTSSQGTGRFAEAFF.

CDR3 amino acids: CASSAGGGRQPQHF. For the CDR3, the DNA is TGTGCCAGCAGCGCAGGGGGCGGGCGCCAGCCCCAGCATTTT. V and J are TRBV9 and TRBJ1-5, with TRBD1 identical over 8 bases. CDR1 and CDR2 from the germline V gene are SGDLS and YYNGEE. Unmatched junction bases numbered 6, after V lost 3 bases and J lost 7 bases. The CDR3 loop spans 14 amino acids.

V gene TRBV30 combines with J gene TRBJ1-2; D gene ambiguous. The CDR3 extends over 13 amino acids. Germline CDR1 and CDR2: GTSNPN and SVGIG (reference sequence). Trimming left V 0 bases short and J 5 bases short, with 10 bases between. CDR3 sequence: CAWSVREEYGYTF. The CDR3 DNA reads TGTGCCTGGAGTGTACGGGAGGAGTATGGCTACACCTTC.

This chain joins TRBV4-1 and TRBJ2-6; TRBD1 agrees at 9 bases. From germline, CDR1 is MGHRA and CDR2 YSYEKL. The V gene end was trimmed by 3 bases and the J gene end by 2 bases; junction bases not matched to a gene: 8. The CDR3 is 18 residues long. CDR3 nucleotides: TGCGCCAGCAGCCAGTCTTCCGGGACAGGGACTGGGGCCAACGTCCTGACTTTC. Protein: CASSQSSGTGTGANVLTF.

V is TRBV9 and J is TRBJ2-7, with 7 positions matching TRBD1. Trimming cost V 0 bases and J 6 bases; bases outside gene matches: 9. In germline, CDR1 is SGDLS, CDR2 YYNGEE. The CDR3 loop spans 15 amino acids. CDR3 sequence reads: CASSVEPGGSGEQYF. CDR3 sequence (DNA): TGTGCCAGCAGCGTAGAGCCAGGGGGTTCGGGCGAGCAGTACTTC.

The rearrangement joins TRBV14 to TRBJ2-7; 10 bases align to TRBD2. Trimming at V came to 4 bases and at J to 0 bases, leaving 3 bases not matched to a gene. The CDR3 is 15 residues long. The germline V gene has CDR1 SGHDN and CDR2 FVKESK. The CDR3 reads CASSRLAGVSYEQYF. As DNA, the CDR3 is TGTGCCAGCAGCCGCCTAGCGGGGGTCTCCTACGAGCAGTACTTC.